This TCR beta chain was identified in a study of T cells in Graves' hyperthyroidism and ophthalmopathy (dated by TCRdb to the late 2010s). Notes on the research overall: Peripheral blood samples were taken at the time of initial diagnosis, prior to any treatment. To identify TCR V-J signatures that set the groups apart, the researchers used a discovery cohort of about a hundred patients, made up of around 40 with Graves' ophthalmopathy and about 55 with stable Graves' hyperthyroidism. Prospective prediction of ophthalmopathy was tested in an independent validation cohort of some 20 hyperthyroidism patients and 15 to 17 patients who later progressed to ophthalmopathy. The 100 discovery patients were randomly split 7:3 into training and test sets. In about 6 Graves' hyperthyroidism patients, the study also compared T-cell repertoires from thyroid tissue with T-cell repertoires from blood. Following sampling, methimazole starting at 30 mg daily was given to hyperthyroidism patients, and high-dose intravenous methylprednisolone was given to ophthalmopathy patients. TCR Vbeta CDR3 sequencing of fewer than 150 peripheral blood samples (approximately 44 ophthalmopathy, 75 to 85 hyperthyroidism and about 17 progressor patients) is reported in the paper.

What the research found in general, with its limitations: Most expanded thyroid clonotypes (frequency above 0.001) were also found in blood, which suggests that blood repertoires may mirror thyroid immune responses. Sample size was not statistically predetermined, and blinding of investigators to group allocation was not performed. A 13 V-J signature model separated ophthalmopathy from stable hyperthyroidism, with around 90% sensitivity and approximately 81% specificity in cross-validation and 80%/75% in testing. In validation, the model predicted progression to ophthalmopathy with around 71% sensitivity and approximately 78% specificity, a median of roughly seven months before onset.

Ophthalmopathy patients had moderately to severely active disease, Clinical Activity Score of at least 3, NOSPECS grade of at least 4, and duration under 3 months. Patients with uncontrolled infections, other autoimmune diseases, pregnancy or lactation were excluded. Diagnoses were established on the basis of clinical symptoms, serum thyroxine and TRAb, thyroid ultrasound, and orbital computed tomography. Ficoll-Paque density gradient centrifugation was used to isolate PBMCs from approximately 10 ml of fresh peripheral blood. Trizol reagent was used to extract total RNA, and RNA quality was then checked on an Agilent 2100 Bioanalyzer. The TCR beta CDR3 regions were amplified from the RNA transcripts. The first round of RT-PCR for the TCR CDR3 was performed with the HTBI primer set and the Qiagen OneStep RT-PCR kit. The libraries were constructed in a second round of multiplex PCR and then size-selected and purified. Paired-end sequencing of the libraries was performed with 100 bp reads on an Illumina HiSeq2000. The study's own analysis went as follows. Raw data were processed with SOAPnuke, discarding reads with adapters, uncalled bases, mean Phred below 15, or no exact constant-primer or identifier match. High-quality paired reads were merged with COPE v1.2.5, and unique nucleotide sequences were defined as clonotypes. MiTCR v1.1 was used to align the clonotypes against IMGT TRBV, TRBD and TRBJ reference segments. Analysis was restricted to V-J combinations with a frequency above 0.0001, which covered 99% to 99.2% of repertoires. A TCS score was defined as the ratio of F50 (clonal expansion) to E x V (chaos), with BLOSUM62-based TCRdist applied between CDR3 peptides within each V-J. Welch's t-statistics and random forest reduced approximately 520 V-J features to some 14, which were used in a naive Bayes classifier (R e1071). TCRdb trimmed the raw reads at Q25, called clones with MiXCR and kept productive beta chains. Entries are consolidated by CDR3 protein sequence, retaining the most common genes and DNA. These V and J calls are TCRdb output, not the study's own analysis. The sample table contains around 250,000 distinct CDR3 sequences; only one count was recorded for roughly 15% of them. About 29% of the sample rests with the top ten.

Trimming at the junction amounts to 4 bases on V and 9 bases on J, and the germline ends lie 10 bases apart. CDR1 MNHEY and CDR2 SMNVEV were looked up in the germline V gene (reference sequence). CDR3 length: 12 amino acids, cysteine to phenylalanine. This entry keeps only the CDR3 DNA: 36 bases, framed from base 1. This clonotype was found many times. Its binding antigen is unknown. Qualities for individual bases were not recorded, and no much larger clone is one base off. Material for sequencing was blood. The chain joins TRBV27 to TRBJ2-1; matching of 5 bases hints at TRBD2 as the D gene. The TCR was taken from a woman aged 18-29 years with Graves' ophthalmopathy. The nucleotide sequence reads TGTGCCAGCAGTTACCCTAGCTCTGAGCAGTTCTTC. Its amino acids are CASSYPSSEQFF.